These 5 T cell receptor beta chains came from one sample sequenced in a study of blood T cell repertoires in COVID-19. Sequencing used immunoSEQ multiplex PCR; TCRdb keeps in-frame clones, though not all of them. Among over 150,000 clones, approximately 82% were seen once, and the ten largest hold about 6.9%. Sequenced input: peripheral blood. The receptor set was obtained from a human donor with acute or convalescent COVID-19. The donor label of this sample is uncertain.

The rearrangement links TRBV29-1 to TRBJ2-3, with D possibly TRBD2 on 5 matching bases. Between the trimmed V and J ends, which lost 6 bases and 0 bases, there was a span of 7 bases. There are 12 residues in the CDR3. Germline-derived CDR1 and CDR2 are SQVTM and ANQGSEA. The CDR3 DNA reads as TGCAGCGTGGAGGCTAGCACAGATACGCAGTATTTT. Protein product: CSVEASTDTQYF.

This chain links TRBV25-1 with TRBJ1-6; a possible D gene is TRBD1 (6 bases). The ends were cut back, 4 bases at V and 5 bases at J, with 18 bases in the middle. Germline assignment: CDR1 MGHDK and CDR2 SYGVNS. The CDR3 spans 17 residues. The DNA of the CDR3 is TGTGCCAGCAGTGGGGGTAGGGGGGGACCCAATAATTCACCCCTCCACTTT. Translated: CASSGGRGGPNNSPLHF.

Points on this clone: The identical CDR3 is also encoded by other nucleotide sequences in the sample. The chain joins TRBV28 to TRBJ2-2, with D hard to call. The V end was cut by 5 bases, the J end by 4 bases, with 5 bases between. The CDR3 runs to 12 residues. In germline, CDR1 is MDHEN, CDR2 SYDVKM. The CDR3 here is CASSTPTGELFF. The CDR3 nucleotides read TGTGCCAGCAGTACACCCACCGGGGAGCTGTTTTTT.

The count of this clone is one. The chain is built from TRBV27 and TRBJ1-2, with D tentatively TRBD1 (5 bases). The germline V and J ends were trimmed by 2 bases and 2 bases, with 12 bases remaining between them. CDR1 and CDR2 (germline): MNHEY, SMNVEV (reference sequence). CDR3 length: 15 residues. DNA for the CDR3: TGTGCCAGCAGTTTACTCGGGGCGGGGAACTATGGCTACACCTTC. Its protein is CASSLLGAGNYGYTF.

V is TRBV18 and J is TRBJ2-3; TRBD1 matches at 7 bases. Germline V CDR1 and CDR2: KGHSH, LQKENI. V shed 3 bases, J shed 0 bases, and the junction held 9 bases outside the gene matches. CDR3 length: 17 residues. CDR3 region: CASSPPRQGPSTDTQYF. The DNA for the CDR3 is TGTGCCAGCTCACCCCCTCGACAGGGCCCTAGCACAGATACGCAGTATTTT.